Below are 24 T cell receptor beta chains sequenced from a single sample in a study of PD-1 blockade in mismatch repair-deficient tumors. The repertoire was sequenced with immunoSEQ multiplex PCR; TCRdb's copy has only in-frame clones and lacks some. Of more than 50,000 clones in the sample, more than 70% were seen once. The source material was peripheral blood, sampled 52 weeks after starting pembrolizumab. Receptor source: an adult with mismatch repair-deficient cancer.

The rearrangement uses TRBV5-4 and TRBJ2-3; 8 bases fit TRBD2. V shed 5 bases, J shed 1 base, and the junction held 6 bases outside the gene matches. Germline CDR1 is SGHNT and CDR2 is YYREEE (reference sequence). CDR3 length: 15 residues. For the CDR3, the DNA is TGTGCCAGCAGACCAGCGACTAGCGGCACAGATACGCAGTATTTT. The encoded protein is CASRPATSGTDTQYF.

V is TRBV7-9 and J is TRBJ2-1; no reliable D call. The germline V and J ends were trimmed by 5 bases and 2 bases, with 13 bases remaining between them. From germline, CDR1 is SEHNR and CDR2 FQNEAQ (reference sequence). The CDR3 extends over 15 amino acids. CDR3 bases: TGTGCCAGCAGCCACGTTGAGAAGCCCTACAATGAGCAGTTCTTC. It translates to CASSHVEKPYNEQFF.

V gene TRBV5-8 combines with J gene TRBJ2-7, with 7 bases aligning to TRBD1. From germline, CDR1 is SGHTS and CDR2 YDEGEE. With 4 bases clipped from V and 3 bases from J, the junction kept 16 bases outside the gene matches. CDR3 length: 17 amino acids. CDR3 coding DNA: TGTGCCAGCAGCCCGACCTCATACAGGGGAAGCCGCTACGAGCAGTACTTC. This gives the protein CASSPTSYRGSRYEQYF. Supplemented by reference TRBV5-8 and TRBJ2-7, the full variable domain reads EAGVTQSPTHLIKTRGQQATLRCSPISGHTSVYWYQQALGLGLQFLLWYDEGEERNRGNFPPRFSGRQFPNYSSELNVNALELEDSALYLCASSPTSYRGSRYEQYFGPGTRLTVT.

The chain uses TRBV25-1 and TRBJ2-2, with D possibly TRBD2 on 6 matching bases. CDR1 is MGHDK, CDR2 SYGVNS, per germline. Trimming cost V 5 bases and J 4 bases, with 14 bases left between them. The CDR3 runs to 15 residues. The CDR3 coding sequence is TGTGCCAGCAGTTCCGGGAGTACGGGCACCGGGGAGCTGTTTTTT. This gives the protein CASSSGSTGTGELFF.

The chain is built from TRBV7-8 and TRBJ1-5; no reliable D call. V shed 3 bases and J shed 3 bases, with 6 bases lying between them. The CDR3 covers 13 residues. In germline, CDR1 is SGHVS, CDR2 FQNEAQ. CDR3 nucleotide sequence: TGTGCCAGCAGCTTCTCCCCCAATCAGCCCCAGCATTTT. Translated, it gives CASSFSPNQPQHF.

The chain links TRBV29-1 to TRBJ1-4; no reliable D call. V lost 1 base to trimming and J lost 12 bases, with 12 bases between them. The CDR3 has 12 residues. Per germline, CDR1 SQVTM and CDR2 ANQGSEA. DNA of the CDR3: TGCAGCGTTGAAGTACAAAAGGCGGAACTGTTTTTT. Translation gives CSVEVQKAELFF.

V is TRBV4-1 and J is TRBJ2-1; a possible D gene is TRBD2 (5 bases). Germline V gene data show CDR1 as MGHRA and CDR2 as YSYEKL. CDR3 size: 15 residues. The V and J ends lost 1 base and 1 base respectively, with 8 bases between them. The CDR3 loop reads CASSQVQRSYNEQFF. CDR3 DNA: TGCGCCAGCAGCCAAGTTCAGCGGTCCTACAATGAGCAGTTCTTC.

This chain joins TRBV14 and TRBJ2-1; D is ambiguous. Trimming stripped 10 bases from V and 1 base from J, with 14 bases between. Germline lookup yields CDR1 SGHDN and CDR2 FVKESK. The CDR3 totals 14 residues. The CDR3 nucleotides read TGTGCCACCTCACGCCTTGGGTCCTACAATGAGCAGTTCTTC. This encodes CATSRLGSYNEQFF.

The chain joins TRBV6-5 to TRBJ2-1; maybe TRBD2 (5 bases). The CDR3 contains 14 residues. Per germline, CDR1 MNHEY and CDR2 SVGAGI. V was pared by 0 bases and J by 9 bases, with 12 bases between. The CDR3 spells CASSYSRVNGEQFF. Written as DNA, the CDR3 is TGTGCCAGCAGTTACTCGAGGGTTAATGGTGAGCAGTTCTTC.

The J gene is TRBJ2-7, the V gene TRBV2; 7 nucleotides line up with TRBD2. The CDR3 has 13 residues. CDR1 is SNHLY and CDR2 is FYNNEI in the germline V gene. J lost 3 bases, V lost 1 base, and 0 bases had no gene match. CDR3 sequence: CASSEGTSYEQYF. The CDR3 nucleotides read TGTGCCAGCAGTGAAGGGACTAGCTACGAGCAGTACTTC.

The V call is TRBV5-5, the J call TRBJ1-3, with no clear D. This CDR3 spans 15 amino acids. From germline, CDR1 is SGHKS and CDR2 YYEKEE (reference sequence). The V gene lost 3 bases and the J gene lost 1 base, with 11 bases spanning the gap. The DNA of the CDR3 is TGTGCCAGCAGCTACCCGGGAGGGTCTGGAAACACCATATATTTT. Encoded protein: CASSYPGGSGNTIYF.

The V and J genes are TRBV11-3 and TRBJ2-7; 8 positions match TRBD2. CDR1 and CDR2 from the germline V gene are SGHNT and YENEEA. CDR3 size: 14 residues. With V trimmed by 3 bases and J by 3 bases, 4 bases remained unmatched. For the CDR3, the DNA is TGTGCCAGCAGCTTTTCAGCGGGAGACTACGAGCAGTACTTC. Translation gives CASSFSAGDYEQYF.

The chain couples TRBV7-7 to TRBJ1-1; TRBD1 aligns across 11 bases. V dropped 3 bases and J dropped 0; count of bases not matched to a gene: 3. The CDR3 runs to 16 residues. The germline gives CDR1 SSHAT, CDR2 FNYEAQ (reference sequence). In nucleotides, the CDR3 is TGTGCCAGCAGCTTGTGGGACAGGGGGGTGAACACTGAAGCTTTCTTT. Translated: CASSLWDRGVNTEAFF.

The chain recombines TRBV29-1 with TRBJ1-1, with D maybe TRBD1 (6 bases). V was trimmed by 6 bases and J by 3 bases, leaving 11 bases between them. CDR3 length: 12 amino acids. CDR1 and CDR2 from the germline V gene are SQVTM and ANQGSEA. Here the CDR3 DNA reads TGCAGCGTAACAGGGCGGGACACTGAAGCTTTCTTT. Translation: CSVTGRDTEAFF.

The chain recombines TRBV19 with TRBJ2-1, with 7 bases that match TRBD2. From germline, CDR1 is LNHDA and CDR2 SQIVND (reference sequence). CDR3 length: 14 residues. V shed 4 bases and J 9 bases; nucleotides not matched to a gene: 9. The CDR3 nucleotides read TGTGCCAGTAGTACCAGTACTAGCGCAGGTGAGCAGTTCTTC. This translates into CASSTSTSAGEQFF.

The chain recombines TRBV11-3 with TRBJ2-3, with D unresolved. CDR1 SGHNT and CDR2 YENEEA come from the germline V gene. V shed 4 bases and J shed 3 bases, with 5 bases lying between them. The CDR3 runs to 12 residues. CDR3 residues: CASSSGTDTQYF. Written as DNA, the CDR3 is TGTGCCAGCAGCTCTGGGACAGATACGCAGTATTTT.

This clone was counted a few times. The CDR3 DNA reads TGTGCCAGCAGCGGTACTAGGACTAGGTGGTCCGGGGAGCTGTTTTTT. Encoded protein: CASSGTRTRWSGELFF. V and J are TRBV9 and TRBJ2-2, with 7 bases identical to TRBD2. This CDR3 comprises 16 residues. Germline values: CDR1 SGDLS, CDR2 YYNGEE. With 3 bases clipped from V and 6 bases from J, the junction kept 11 bases outside the gene matches.

The V and J genes are TRBV5-4 and TRBJ2-7; no clear D. The CDR3 has 13 residues. V shed 2 bases and J shed 2 bases, with 8 bases lying between them. CDR1 is SGHNT, CDR2 YYREEE, per germline (reference sequence). The CDR3 protein is CASSFHPTYEQYF. In nucleotides, the CDR3 is TGTGCCAGCAGCTTCCACCCCACCTACGAGCAGTACTTC.

The chain has TRBV5-4 and TRBJ2-1; 12 bases agree with TRBD2. V lost 4 bases and J lost 4; bases outside the gene matches: 9. Germline V gives CDR1 SGHNT, CDR2 YYREEE (reference sequence). This CDR3 contains 17 residues. CDR3 DNA sequence: TGTGCCAGCAGCGCCCGGACTAGCGGGACATCTTACAATGAGCAGTTCTTC. Translation: CASSARTSGTSYNEQFF.

This clone showed up just once. This rearrangement joins TRBV28 to TRBJ2-7, with a weak D call TRBD2 (6 bases). The V end was cut by 7 bases, the J end by 2 bases, with 18 bases between. Germline V gives CDR1 MDHEN, CDR2 SYDVKM. The CDR3 spans 15 residues. CDR3 residues: CASTLGLKTAYEQYF. CDR3 DNA: TGTGCCAGCACCCTTGGACTAAAAACTGCCTACGAGCAGTACTTC.

The V call is TRBV4-1, the J call TRBJ2-7, with D possibly matching TRBD1 (6 bases). CDR1 and CDR2 from the germline V gene are MGHRA and YSYEKL. With 6 bases removed from V and 2 bases from J, the gap between germline ends came to 17 bases. The CDR3 runs 15 residues. CDR3 bases: TGCGCCAGCAGAGAGTCGGTGACAGGAGCCTACGAGCAGTACTTC. This gives the protein CASRESVTGAYEQYF.

The chain combines TRBV6-5 with TRBJ2-1, with unresolved D. Germline loops: CDR1 MNHEY, CDR2 SVGAGI. Trimming took 2 bases from V and 6 from J, leaving 2 bases between them. The CDR3 is 11 amino acids. The CDR3 region is CASSYGNEQFF. CDR3 coding DNA: TGTGCCAGCAGTTACGGCAATGAGCAGTTCTTC.

J is TRBJ2-7 and V is TRBV28; no reliable D call. In germline, CDR1 is MDHEN, CDR2 SYDVKM. The CDR3 is 16 amino acids. V shed 5 bases and J shed 5 bases, with 22 bases lying between them. The CDR3 reads CASSPIGLQNYHEQYF. CDR3 in DNA: TGTGCCAGCAGTCCCATCGGCCTTCAAAATTATCACGAGCAGTACTTC.

The CDR3 region is CASSPDRDYEQYF. CDR3 in DNA: TGTGCCAGCAGTCCGGACAGAGACTACGAGCAGTACTTC. The chain has TRBV27 and TRBJ2-7; tentative D call: TRBD1 (6 bases). The CDR3 is made up of 13 amino acids. Germline lookup yields CDR1 MNHEY and CDR2 SMNVEV (reference sequence). With 5 bases removed from V and 3 bases from J, the gap between germline ends came to 11 bases.